A selection of T cell receptor beta chains follows, all from one sample in a study of early stage breast cancer tumors. Profiling relied on immunoSEQ multiplex PCR, and the TCRdb table lists in-frame clones only, not all of them. The sample lists fewer than 90,000 clones, roughly 80% seen once, with 3% to 4.5% in the top ten. Sequenced material: blood. The receptors were gathered from a person in their sixties with breast cancer. Each CDR3 is given without its conserved first and last residue. The D gene is left open where the match is weak.

TRBJ1-1 | TRBV30 | NA | AWRGWPNTEAF
TRBJ1-5 | TRBV2 | NA | ASIAQTGQPQH
TRBJ1-6 | TRBV6-1 | TRBD1 | ASSPRDRSNSPLH
TRBJ1-4 | TRBV19 | TRBD1 | ASSSRTGKKLF
TRBJ2-7 | TRBV11-2 | NA | ASSLGVSASYEQY
TRBJ1-2 | TRBV11-2 | NA | ASSLDLGRGQIYT
TRBJ2-1 | TRBV2 | NA | ASSEDSSSNEQF
TRBJ2-4 | TRBV28 | NA | ASSPRSGAKNIQY
TRBJ2-3 | TRBV27 | NA | ASSLFPPATDTQY
TRBJ1-1 | TRBV10-3 | NA | AISVGGLNTEAF
TRBJ2-7 | TRBV11-1 | NA | ASSLAATNEQY
TRBJ2-7 | TRBV28 | NA | ASSSVGLFYEQY